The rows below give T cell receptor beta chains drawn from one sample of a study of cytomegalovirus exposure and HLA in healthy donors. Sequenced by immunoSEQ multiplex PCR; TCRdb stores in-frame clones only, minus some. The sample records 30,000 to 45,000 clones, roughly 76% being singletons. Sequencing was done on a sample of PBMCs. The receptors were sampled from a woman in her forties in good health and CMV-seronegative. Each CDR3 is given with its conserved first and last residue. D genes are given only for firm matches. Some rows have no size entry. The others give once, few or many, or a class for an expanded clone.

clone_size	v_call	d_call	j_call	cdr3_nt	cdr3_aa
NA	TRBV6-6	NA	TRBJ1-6	TGTGCCAGCAAGCCCCGGGTAGGCGATTCACCCCTCCACTTT	CASKPRVGDSPLHF
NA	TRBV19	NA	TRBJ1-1	TGTGCCAGTAGAGAGTCGAACACTGAAGCTTTCTTT	CASRESNTEAFF
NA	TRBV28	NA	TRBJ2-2	TGTGCCAGCAGCCGGGGTACCGGGGAGCTGTTTTTT	CASSRGTGELFF
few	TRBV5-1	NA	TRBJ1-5	TGCGCCAGCAGCTTTCGGGGGGATAGCAATCAGCCCCAGCATTTT	CASSFRGDSNQPQHF
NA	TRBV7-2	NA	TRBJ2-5	TGTGCCAGCAGCTTGGTAGCGGAGACCCAGTACTTC	CASSLVAETQYF
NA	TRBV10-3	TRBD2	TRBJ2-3	TGTGCCATCAGTGAGTCGGGGGGACTATCCACAGATACGCAGTATTTT	CAISESGGLSTDTQYF
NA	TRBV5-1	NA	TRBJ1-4	TGCGCCAGCAGTAATAGGGCGAGGGTCGACCCAACTAATGAAAAACTGTTTTTT	CASSNRARVDPTNEKLFF
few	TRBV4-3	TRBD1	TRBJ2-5	TGCGCCAGCAGCCGCAGACAGGGGGCTGGGGGGACCCAGTACTTC	CASSRRQGAGGTQYF
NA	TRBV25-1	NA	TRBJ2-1	TGTGCCAGCAGTCGCCTAGCGACCTACAATGAGCAGTTCTTC	CASSRLATYNEQFF
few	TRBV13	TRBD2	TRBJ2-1	TGTGCCAGCAGCTTATCCGGCGGGGGAGGGGTCAATGAGCAGTTCTTC	CASSLSGGGGVNEQFF
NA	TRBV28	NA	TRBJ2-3	TGTGCCAGCAGTTCTGGGGCCACAGATACGCAGTATTTT	CASSSGATDTQYF
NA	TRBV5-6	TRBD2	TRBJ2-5	TGTGCCAGCAGCTTGACTAGCGGGGGACAAGAGACCCAGTACTTC	CASSLTSGGQETQYF
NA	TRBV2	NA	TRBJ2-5	TGTGCCAGCGACAGGAGCCAAGAGACCCAGTACTTC	CASDRSQETQYF
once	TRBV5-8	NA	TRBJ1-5	TGTGCCAGCAGCTTGGAAGGACTAAATCAGCCCCAGCATTTT	CASSLEGLNQPQHF
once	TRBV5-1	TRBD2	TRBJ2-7	TGCGCCAGCAGCTTGCAACCGGGGGGGGAGCAGTACTTC	CASSLQPGGEQYF
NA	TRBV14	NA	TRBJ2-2	TGTGCCAGCAGCCAACTTAGCGTATCGAACACCGGGGAGCTGTTTTTT	CASSQLSVSNTGELFF
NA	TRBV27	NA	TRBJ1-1	TGTGCCAGCAGTCTGTTCCCTCAGGGTAACACTGAAGCTTTCTTT	CASSLFPQGNTEAFF
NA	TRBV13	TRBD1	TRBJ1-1	TGTGCCAGCAGCTTAGGGGGACAGGCGAACACTGAAGCTTTCTTT	CASSLGGQANTEAFF
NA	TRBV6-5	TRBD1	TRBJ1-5	TGTGCCAGCAGCGTCAGGGGGGAAGGCAATCAGCCCCAGCATTTT	CASSVRGEGNQPQHF
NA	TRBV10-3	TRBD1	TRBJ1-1	TGTGCCATCAAAGGGACAGCGAACACTGAAGCTTTCTTT	CAIKGTANTEAFF
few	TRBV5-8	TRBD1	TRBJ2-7	TGTGCCAGCAGCCCAGGACAGGGAATCCTCCGAAGCTCCTACGAGCAGTACTTC	CASSPGQGILRSSYEQYF
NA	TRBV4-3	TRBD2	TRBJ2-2	TGCGCCAGCAGTTACCTAGCGGGAACGAACACCGGGGAGCTGTTTTTT	CASSYLAGTNTGELFF
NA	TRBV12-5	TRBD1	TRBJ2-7	TGTGCTAGTGGTTCCCTTCCGGGACAGGGCTACTACGAGCAGTACTTC	CASGSLPGQGYYEQYF
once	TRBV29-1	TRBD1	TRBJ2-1	TGCAGCTTTGGACAGGGCTACAATGAGCAGTTCTTC	CSFGQGYNEQFF
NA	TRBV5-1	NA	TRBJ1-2	TGCGCCAGCAGACCGGACGTCCGGGACTACACCTTC	CASRPDVRDYTF
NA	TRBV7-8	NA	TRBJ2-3	TGTGCCAGCAGCTTAGGGCAATCAGATACGCAGTATTTT	CASSLGQSDTQYF
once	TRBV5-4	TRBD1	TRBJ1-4	TGTGCCAGCAGCTCTGGACAGGGGGCAGGGAATGAAAAACTGTTTTTT	CASSSGQGAGNEKLFF
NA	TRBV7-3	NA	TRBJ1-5	TGTGCCAGCAGCCAAAAACGGGCCGGGGGGGCTCAGCCCCAGCATTTT	CASSQKRAGGAQPQHF
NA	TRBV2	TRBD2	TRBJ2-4	TGTGCCAGCATGGATGGGGGGGAGGCCAAAAACATTCAGTACTTC	CASMDGGEAKNIQYF
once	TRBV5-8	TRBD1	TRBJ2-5	TGTGCCAGCAGCACTGGACAGGGCAGAGGAGGGACCCAGTACTTC	CASSTGQGRGGTQYF
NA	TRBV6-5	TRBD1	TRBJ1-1	TGTGCCAGCAGTCGACGACAGGGCCCGAACACTGAAGCTTTCTTT	CASSRRQGPNTEAFF
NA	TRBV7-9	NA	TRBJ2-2	TGTGCCAGCAGCTCTAGGGGTGATTTGCCCGGGGAGCTGTTTTTT	CASSSRGDLPGELFF
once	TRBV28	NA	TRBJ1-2	TGTGCCAGCAGTTTGGAGGGTTACTATGGCTACACCTTC	CASSLEGYYGYTF
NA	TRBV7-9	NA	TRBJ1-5	TGTGCCAGCAGCTTAGACCGGAGGGGGCCCCAGCATTTT	CASSLDRRGPQHF
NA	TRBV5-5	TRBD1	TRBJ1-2	TGTGCCAGCAGCTTGGTCGCGGACAGGGATAACTATGGCTACACCTTC	CASSLVADRDNYGYTF
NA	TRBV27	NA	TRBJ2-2	TGTGCCAGCAGTCAGGGGTGGAACACCGGGGAGCTGTTTTTT	CASSQGWNTGELFF
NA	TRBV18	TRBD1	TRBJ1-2	TGTGCCAGCTCCCGGACAGGGAGGGACTATGGCTACACCTTC	CASSRTGRDYGYTF